One and the same sample provided the 5 T cell receptor beta chains below, sequenced in a study of regulatory T cells in long-lasting Graves disease. As to time point: newly diagnosed GD, antithyroid drugs for less than 3 months. PBMCs provided the RNA from which the TCR library was made. Libraries of TCR beta came from iRepertoire HTBI primers plus Arm-PCR of CDR3 regions. Using its own MiXCR run on the multiplex PCR reads, TCRdb lists one record per CDR3 protein. Of hundreds of thousands of distinct CDR3 sequences listed, 9.5% to 15% are singletons. These data also featured in a second study, about T cells in Graves' hyperthyroidism and ophthalmopathy.

The material was peripheral blood mononuclear cells (PBMCs), obtained at new diagnosis, from a patient treated with antithyroid drugs. The receptors come from a woman aged 30 to 39 with Graves disease.

The sample holds a few counts of this clonotype. V gene TRBV9 combines with J gene TRBJ1-3; D is perhaps TRBD1 (5 bases). Germline V gene lookup returns CDR1 SGDLS and CDR2 YYNGEE. The length of the CDR3 is 14 residues. V was cut by 3 bases and J by 7 bases, with 14 bases left in between. The CDR3 sequence is CASSARDGLNTIYF. The CDR3 DNA reads TGTGCCAGCAGCGCCCGGGACGGATTGAACACCATATATTTT. The variable domain in full, completed from reference TRBV9 and TRBJ1-3, reads DSGVTQTPKHLITATGQRVTLRCSPRSGDLSVYWYQQSLDQGLQFLIQYYNGEERAKGNILERFSAQQFPDLHSELNLSSLELGDSALYFCASSARDGLNTIYFGEGSWLTVV.

This clonotype was counted at least ten times. CDR3 in DNA: TGTGCCAGCTCACCCGCAGGGGACCCTCTTTACGAGCAGTACTTC. Amino acids: CASSPAGDPLYEQYF. This chain links TRBV18 with TRBJ2-7, with TRBD1 as a possible D gene (6 bases). The germline CDR1 and CDR2 sequences are KGHSH and LQKENI. V was clipped by 3 bases and J by 4 bases, with 16 bases between them. The CDR3 is 15 amino acids.

This clonotype showed up many times. V is TRBV9 and J is TRBJ2-3; D gene unclear. Germline lookup yields CDR1 SGDLS and CDR2 YYNGEE. The CDR3 covers 15 residues. V lost 0 bases, J lost 4 bases, and 12 bases lay in between. The CDR3 bases are TGTGCCAGCAGCGTAGGTGGCTACCCGGCAGATACGCAGTATTTT. Residues: CASSVGGYPADTQYF.

This clonotype has at least ten counts. V and J are TRBV28 and TRBJ2-1; 7 nucleotides match TRBD1. The junction had 5 bases not matched to a gene; V was cut back by 5 bases and J by 1 base. Germline values: CDR1 MDHEN, CDR2 SYDVKM. There are 15 residues in the CDR3. The chain's CDR3 is CASSPRDRSYNEQFF. The CDR3 nucleotides are TGTGCCAGCAGTCCCCGGGACAGATCCTACAATGAGCAGTTCTTC. Supplemented by reference TRBV28 and TRBJ2-1, the full variable domain reads DVKVTQSSRYLVKRTGEKVFLECVQDMDHENMFWYRQDPGLGLRLIYFSYDVKMKEKGDIPEGYSVSREKKERFSLILESASTNQTSMYLCASSPRDRSYNEQFFGPGTRLTVL.

The V and J genes are TRBV20-1 and TRBJ1-1; D not resolved. This CDR3 has 17 residues. Trimming cost V 0 bases and J 0 bases, with 17 bases left between them. CDR1 and CDR2 from the germline V gene are DFQATT and SNEGSKA (reference sequence). In DNA form, the CDR3 reads TGCAGTGCTAGAGATCCCCAGTCCCGGCCAATGAACACTGAAGCTTTCTTT. It is translated as CSARDPQSRPMNTEAFF.